This TCR beta chain is drawn from a study of T cell repertoires in cytomegalovirus infection. At the level of the study: Recently identified HLA-C-restricted CMV epitopes were used, and well-studied HLA-B-restricted CMV epitopes were used as well. Based on public TCR beta signatures, there were indications of CMV infection and of a matching HLA type.

This clonotype was recorded a few times. Its specificity is not known. Germline V gene sequence: CDR1 KGHSH, CDR2 LQKENI. The CDR3 runs 20 residues. With 1 base clipped from V and 0 bases from J, the junction kept 13 bases outside the gene matches. One entry per CDR3 protein, called by TCRdb with MiXCR from the reads. The repertoire holds 450,000 to 550,000 distinct CDR3 sequences, with 40% to 50% as singletons. The TCR sequence derives from a human donor in good health (CMV status not recorded). Some clones in this sample may be carry-over from other donors' samples. V and J are TRBV18 and TRBJ2-1; 9 positions match TRBD2. The sequencing used cultured PBMCs, collected from culture after CMV antigen stimulation. CDR3 nucleotide sequence: TGTGCCAGCTCACCACGCCTAGCGGGAATCCCCCGCCGCTCCTACAATGAGCAGTTCTTC. It translates to CASSPRLAGIPRRSYNEQFF.